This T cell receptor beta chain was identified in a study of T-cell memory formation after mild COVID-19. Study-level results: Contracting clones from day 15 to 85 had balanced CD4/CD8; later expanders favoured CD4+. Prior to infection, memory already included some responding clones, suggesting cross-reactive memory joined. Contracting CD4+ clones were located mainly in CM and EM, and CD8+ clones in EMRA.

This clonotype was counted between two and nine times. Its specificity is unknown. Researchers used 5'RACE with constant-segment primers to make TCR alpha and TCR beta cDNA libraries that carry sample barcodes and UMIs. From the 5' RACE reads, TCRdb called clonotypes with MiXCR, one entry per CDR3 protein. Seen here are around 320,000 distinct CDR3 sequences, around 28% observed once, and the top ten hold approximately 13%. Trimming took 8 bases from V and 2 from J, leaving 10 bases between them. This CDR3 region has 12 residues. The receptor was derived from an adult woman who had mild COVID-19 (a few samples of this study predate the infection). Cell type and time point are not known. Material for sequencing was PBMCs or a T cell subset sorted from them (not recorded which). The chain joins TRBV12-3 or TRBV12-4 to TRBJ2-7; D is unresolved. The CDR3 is CASGGRAYEQYF. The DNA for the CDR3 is TGTGCCAGCGGCGGACGGGCCTACGAGCAGTACTTC.